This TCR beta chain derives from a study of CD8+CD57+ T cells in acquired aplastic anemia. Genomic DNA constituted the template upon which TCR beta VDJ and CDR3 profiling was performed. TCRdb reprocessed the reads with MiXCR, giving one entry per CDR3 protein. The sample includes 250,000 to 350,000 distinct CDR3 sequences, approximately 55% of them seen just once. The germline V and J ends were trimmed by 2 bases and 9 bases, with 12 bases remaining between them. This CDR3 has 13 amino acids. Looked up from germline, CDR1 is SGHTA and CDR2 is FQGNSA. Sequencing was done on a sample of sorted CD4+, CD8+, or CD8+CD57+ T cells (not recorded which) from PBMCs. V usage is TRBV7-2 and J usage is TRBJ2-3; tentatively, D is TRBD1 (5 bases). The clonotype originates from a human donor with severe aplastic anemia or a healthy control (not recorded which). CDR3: CASSLITGPTQYF. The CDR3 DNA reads TGTGCCAGCAGCTTAATTACAGGTCCCACGCAGTATTTT.